A single sample is the source of the 14 T cell receptor beta chains below, sequenced in a study of graft-versus-host responses after intestinal transplantation. Only in-frame clones appear in the TCRdb table, and some are missing; sequencing was by immunoSEQ multiplex PCR. Of around 120,000 clones detected, 90% appear once; the ten largest clones hold approximately 0.17%. These receptors are not linked to any known antigen. Source: unstimulated CD4+ T cells sorted from spleen or lymph node cells, taken before intestinal transplant. Receptors were obtained from a human donor who received an intestinal transplant.

This clone was picked up a small number of times. The rearrangement joins TRBV6-6 to TRBJ1-1; D not certain. Germline-derived CDR1 and CDR2 are MNHNY and SVGAGI (reference sequence). The V and J ends lost 0 bases and 1 base respectively, with 3 bases between them. This CDR3 is built from 13 residues. The CDR3 loop is CASSYSQNTEAFF. CDR3 bases: TGTGCCAGCAGTTACTCCCAGAACACTGAAGCTTTCTTT.

The chain combines TRBV30 with TRBJ2-3, with 9 bases that match TRBD1. The junction had 5 bases not matched to a gene; V was cut back by 3 bases and J by 4 bases. Germline lookup yields CDR1 GTSNPN and CDR2 SVGIG (reference sequence). The CDR3 spans 14 residues. CDR3 region: CAWRGTGLADTQYF. DNA for the CDR3: TGTGCCTGGAGAGGGACAGGGCTGGCAGATACGCAGTATTTT.

V gene TRBV5-1 combines with J gene TRBJ2-1, with 12 bases that match TRBD2. CDR3 size: 16 residues. V lost 1 base and J lost 6; bases outside the gene matches: 5. Germline CDR1 and CDR2: SGHRS and YFSETQ. As DNA, the CDR3 is TGCGCCAGCAGCTTGCCACTAGCGGGGGGCCTCAATGAGCAGTTCTTC. Protein product: CASSLPLAGGLNEQFF.

V and J are TRBV9 and TRBJ2-3; the D is unclear. V was clipped by 1 base and J by 0 bases, with 9 bases between them. CDR3 length: 15 amino acids. Germline V lookup: CDR1 SGDLS, CDR2 YYNGEE. The CDR3: CASSVYSTSTDTQYF. As DNA, the CDR3 is TGTGCCAGCAGCGTATACAGTACTAGCACAGATACGCAGTATTTT. The entire variable domain, with the rest obtained from reference TRBV9 and TRBJ2-3, is as follows: DSGVTQTPKHLITATGQRVTLRCSPRSGDLSVYWYQQSLDQGLQFLIQYYNGEERAKGNILERFSAQQFPDLHSELNLSSLELGDSALYFCASSVYSTSTDTQYFGPGTRLTVL.

The chain carries TRBV2 and TRBJ2-7; a weak D match, TRBD1 (6 bases). Per germline, CDR1 SNHLY and CDR2 FYNNEI. V was cut by 2 bases and J by 2 bases, with 16 bases left in between. The CDR3 consists of 16 residues. The CDR3, as DNA: TGTGCCAGCAGTGAAATACTCGGGACAAGACCCTACGAGCAGTACTTC. This gives the protein CASSEILGTRPYEQYF.

The chain joins TRBV7-8 to TRBJ2-5; tentatively, D is TRBD2 (6 bases). The CDR3 is made up of 16 amino acids. Trimming took 5 bases from V and 7 from J, leaving 23 bases between them. Looked up from germline, CDR1 is SGHVS and CDR2 is FQNEAQ. The CDR3 region is CASSRGGQGWVTTQYF. The CDR3 nucleotides are TGTGCCAGCAGCAGAGGAGGGCAGGGATGGGTTACGACCCAGTACTTC.

The chain joins TRBV21-1 to TRBJ1-2; the D call of TRBD1 is as the table states it, not checked on the DNA. TRBV21-1 is reported as a pseudogene. This CDR3 has 20 residues. DNA for the CDR3: TGTGCCAGCAGCTCATCAGTGCCAAATGCGAACAGGGGGCCGAACTATGGCTACACCTTC. Translated: CASSSSVPNANRGPNYGYTF.

CDR3 DNA: TGTGCCAGCAGCTTAGGAGGGGTAGCGGGTGAGCAGTTCTTC. Translated: CASSLGGVAGEQFF. The chain recombines TRBV7-2 with TRBJ2-1; 7 nucleotides align to TRBD2. CDR3 length: 14 amino acids. Trimming cost V 1 base and J 9 bases; bases outside gene matches: 6. Germline assignment: CDR1 SGHTA and CDR2 FQGNSA.

This clone was counted a single time. The chain uses TRBV6-5 and TRBJ2-2; TRBD2 matches 8 bases. Trimming took 4 bases from V and 0 from J; bases not matched to a gene: 4. CDR1 and CDR2 (germline): MNHEY, SVGAGI. CDR3 length equals 16 residues. In nucleotides, the CDR3 is TGTGCCAGCAGTTTCGAAGCGGGAGCGAACACCGGGGAGCTGTTTTTT. Translation: CASSFEAGANTGELFF.

V is TRBV5-1 and J is TRBJ2-3; the D gene is possibly TRBD1 (6 bases). This CDR3 comprises 14 residues. Between the trimmed V and J ends, which lost 4 bases and 6 bases, there was a span of 15 bases. Germline CDR1 and CDR2: SGHRS and YFSETQ. The CDR3 nucleotides are TGCGCCAGCAGCCCCGGACAGCCAGGGGATACGCAGTATTTT. Translated: CASSPGQPGDTQYF.

This rearrangement joins TRBV15 to TRBJ1-1; TRBD1 agrees at 8 bases. Germline CDR1 and CDR2: LNHNV and YYDKDF (reference sequence). J lost 0 bases, V lost 2 bases, and 2 bases had no gene match. CDR3 length: 15 residues. CDR3 in DNA: TGTGCCACCAGCAGATACAGGGGGATGAACACTGAAGCTTTCTTT. Translated, it gives CATSRYRGMNTEAFF. The variable domain in full, completed from reference TRBV15 and TRBJ1-1, reads DAMVIQNPRYQVTQFGKPVTLSCSQTLNHNVMYWYQQKSSQAPKLLFHYYDKDFNNEADTPDNFQSRRPNTSFCFLDIRSPGLGDTAMYLCATSRYRGMNTEAFFGQGTRLTVV.

The V call is TRBV7-8, the J call TRBJ2-3; 8 bases match TRBD2. There are 14 residues in the CDR3. V was clipped by 2 bases and J by 6 bases; unmatched bases: 4. Per germline, CDR1 SGHVS and CDR2 FQNEAQ. The CDR3 DNA reads as TGTGCCAGCAGCTTAAGCGGGAGTATGGATACGCAGTATTTT. Translated: CASSLSGSMDTQYF.

On this clone: This sample also contains other DNA sequences that code for the same CDR3. The J gene is TRBJ1-3, the V gene TRBV30, with 7 bases lining up with TRBD1. V was pared by 2 bases and J by 4 bases, with 5 bases of the junction left unmatched. CDR1 is GTSNPN and CDR2 is SVGIG in the germline V gene (reference sequence). This CDR3 is built from 14 residues. The CDR3 region has the DNA TGTGCCTGGAGTCCAGGGGGTTCGGGAAACACCATATATTTT. Protein: CAWSPGGSGNTIYF.

The rearrangement links TRBV5-1 to TRBJ1-2, with D maybe TRBD1 (6 bases). V lost 2 bases to trimming and J lost 2 bases, with 13 bases between them. The CDR3 loop spans 15 amino acids. In germline, CDR1 is SGHRS, CDR2 YFSETQ. CDR3 sequence: CASSLIPDSNYGYTF. CDR3 nucleotides: TGCGCCAGCAGCTTAATTCCGGACAGCAACTATGGCTACACCTTC.